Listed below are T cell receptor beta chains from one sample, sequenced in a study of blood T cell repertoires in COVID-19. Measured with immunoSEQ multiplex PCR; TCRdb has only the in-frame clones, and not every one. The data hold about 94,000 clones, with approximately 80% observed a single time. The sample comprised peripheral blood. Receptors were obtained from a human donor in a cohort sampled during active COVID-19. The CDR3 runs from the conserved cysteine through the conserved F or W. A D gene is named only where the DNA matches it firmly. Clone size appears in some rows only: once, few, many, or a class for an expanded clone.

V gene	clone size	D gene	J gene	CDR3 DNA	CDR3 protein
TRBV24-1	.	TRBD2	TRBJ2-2	TGTGCCACCAGTGCCCCGGGTAGCGGGGGTACCGGGGAGCTGTTTTTT	CATSAPGSGGTGELFF
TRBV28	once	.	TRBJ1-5	TGTGCCAGCAGTTCCACAGGGTCGGGCAATCAGCCCCAGCATTTT	CASSSTGSGNQPQHF
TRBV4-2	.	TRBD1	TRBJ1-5	TGTGCCAGCAGCCAATGGGGCGGGACAGGGGGGGGACAGCCCCAGCATTTT	CASSQWGGTGGGQPQHF
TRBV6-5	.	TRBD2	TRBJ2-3	TGTGCCAGCAGACAACCGGGACTAGCCACAGATACGCAGTATTTT	CASRQPGLATDTQYF
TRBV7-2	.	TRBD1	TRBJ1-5	TGTGCCAGCAGCTTAAAACAGGGGGCTTCACCCCAGCATTTT	CASSLKQGASPQHF
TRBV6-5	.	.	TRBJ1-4	TGTGCCAGCAGCCCGACAGCCACTAATGAAAAACTGTTTTTT	CASSPTATNEKLFF
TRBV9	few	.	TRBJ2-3	TGTGCCAGCAGCGCAGGAACAGATACGCAGTATTTT	CASSAGTDTQYF
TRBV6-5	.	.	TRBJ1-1	TGTGCCAGCAGTTACCAGGCGAACACTGAAGCTTTCTTT	CASSYQANTEAFF
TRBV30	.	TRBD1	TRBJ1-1	TGTGCCTGGAGTTCTGGGGCAGGGGGCGACACTGAAGCTTTCTTT	CAWSSGAGGDTEAFF
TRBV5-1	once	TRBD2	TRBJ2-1	TGCGCCAGCAGCTATACTAGCGGATTACGCAATGAGCAGTTCTTC	CASSYTSGLRNEQFF
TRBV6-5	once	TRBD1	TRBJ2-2	TGTGCCAGCGCCGGACAGGGGGGTAACACCGGGGAGCTGTTTTTT	CASAGQGGNTGELFF
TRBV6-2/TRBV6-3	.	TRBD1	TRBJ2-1	TGTGCCAGCAGCCGGACCGACAGGGGGCTTGACAATGAGCAGTTCTTC	CASSRTDRGLDNEQFF
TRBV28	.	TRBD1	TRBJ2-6	TGTGCCAGCAGTCCGGACAGGGGCGCCTCTGGGGCCAACGTCCTGACTTTC	CASSPDRGASGANVLTF
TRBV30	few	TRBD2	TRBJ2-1	TGTGCCTGGACCTGGCCGGGGGGGAGGTGGGATGAGCAGTTCTTC	CAWTWPGGRWDEQFF
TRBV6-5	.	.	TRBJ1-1	TGTGCCAGCAAACTTGACGGGGGATGGACTGAAGCTTTCTTT	CASKLDGGWTEAFF
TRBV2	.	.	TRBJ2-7	TGTGCCAGCAGCTTTACCGGGGAGCAGTACTTC	CASSFTGEQYF
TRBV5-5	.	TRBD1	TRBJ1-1	TGTGCCAGCAGCGCGGACAGGTTACACGCCACCAGTGAAGCTTTCTTT	CASSADRLHATSEAFF
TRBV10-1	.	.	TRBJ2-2	TGCGCCAGCAGTTTTCAGGGCAGCTCCGGGGAGCTGTTTTTT	CASSFQGSSGELFF
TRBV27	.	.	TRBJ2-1	TGTGCCAGCAGTTTCGAAGTTAGCCGTCCCTCCGGGCAGTTCTTC	CASSFEVSRPSGQFF
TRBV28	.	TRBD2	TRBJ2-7	TGTGCCAGCCGACTAGCGGGAGGCTCTTCCTACGAGCAGTACTTC	CASRLAGGSSYEQYF
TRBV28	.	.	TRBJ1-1	TGTGCCAGCAATTACCATGGCATGAACACTGAAGCTTTCTTT	CASNYHGMNTEAFF
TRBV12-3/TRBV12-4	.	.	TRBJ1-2	TGTGCCAGCAGTATAAGAACTACCGGGGGCTACACCTTC	CASSIRTTGGYTF
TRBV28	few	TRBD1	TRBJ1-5	TGTGCCAGCGCAGGGGGCACGGGCAATCAGCCCCAGCATTTT	CASAGGTGNQPQHF
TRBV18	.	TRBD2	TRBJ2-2	TGTGCCAGCTCACCACGGTCTAGCGGGAACACCGGGGAGCTGTTTTTT	CASSPRSSGNTGELFF
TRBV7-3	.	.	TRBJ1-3	TGTGCCAGCAGCTTAACTTCGGAGAACACCATATATTTT	CASSLTSENTIYF
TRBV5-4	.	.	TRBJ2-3	TGTGCCAGCAGCTTGGCTATAAGCGGCACAGATACGCAGTATTTT	CASSLAISGTDTQYF
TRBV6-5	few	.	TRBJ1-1	TGTGCCAGCACCCTAGGGGGGGGAGTGAACACTGAAGCTTTCTTT	CASTLGGGVNTEAFF
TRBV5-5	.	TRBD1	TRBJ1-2	TGTGCCAGCAGCGAGGACAGGGGGCTTTATGGCTACACCTTC	CASSEDRGLYGYTF
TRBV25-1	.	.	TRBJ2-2	TGTGCCAGCAGTGGCCACCTAAGCGGGGAGCTGTTTTTT	CASSGHLSGELFF
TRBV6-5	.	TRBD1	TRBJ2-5	TGTGCCAGCAGCCCCGACAGGGTTCAGACCCAGTACTTC	CASSPDRVQTQYF
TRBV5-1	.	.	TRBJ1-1	TGCGCCACCGGGGAGGGGGGCAAGAACACTGAAGCTTTCTTT	CATGEGGKNTEAFF
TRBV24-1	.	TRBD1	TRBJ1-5	TGTGCCACCAGTGAGCCGGGACAGGGAAATCAGCCCCAGCATTTT	CATSEPGQGNQPQHF
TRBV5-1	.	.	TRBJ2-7	TGCGCCAGCAGCTTAAGTACCGGGAGCACCTACGAGCAGTACTTC	CASSLSTGSTYEQYF
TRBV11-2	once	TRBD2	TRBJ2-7	TGTGCCAGCAGCTTAGAGGGAGGGGTGGGGTACGAGCAGTACTTC	CASSLEGGVGYEQYF
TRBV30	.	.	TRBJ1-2	TGTGCCTGGAGTGTAGGGGGATCCAACTATGGCTACACCTTC	CAWSVGGSNYGYTF
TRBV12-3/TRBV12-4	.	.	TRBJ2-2	TGTGCCAGCAGTAACAGGGCCACCGGGGAGCTGTTTTTT	CASSNRATGELFF
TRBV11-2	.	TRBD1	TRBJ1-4	TGTGCCAGCAGCGTACCATCAGGGGGCGGGAAACTGTTTTTT	CASSVPSGGGKLFF
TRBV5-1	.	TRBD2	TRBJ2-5	TGCGCCAGCACCCTTGGTCCCGTAAGCGGGAGCGAGGGTGAGACCCAGTACTTC	CASTLGPVSGSEGETQYF
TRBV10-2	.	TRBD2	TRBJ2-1	TGCGCCAGCAGTTTACTAGCGGGACTATTGAACAATGAGCAGTTCTTC	CASSLLAGLLNNEQFF
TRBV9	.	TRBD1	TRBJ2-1	TGTGCCAGCAGCGAACGGACAGGGGGCTTGAACAATGAGCAGTTCTTC	CASSERTGGLNNEQFF
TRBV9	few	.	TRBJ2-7	TGTGCCAGCAGCCCGCCTCGGGGTGAGCAGTACTTC	CASSPPRGEQYF
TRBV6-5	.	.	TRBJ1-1	TGTGCCAGCAGTCTAAAAGTACAGGTAACTGAAGCTTTCTTT	CASSLKVQVTEAFF
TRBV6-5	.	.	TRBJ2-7	TGTGCCAGCACCAGGGGCAGGGGATACGAGCAGTACTTC	CASTRGRGYEQYF
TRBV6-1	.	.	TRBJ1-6	TGTGCCAGCAGTGAAAACCTCCTGAGGTCACCCCTCCACTTT	CASSENLLRSPLHF
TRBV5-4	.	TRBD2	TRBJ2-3	TGTGCCAGCAGCGGTAGCGGGAGGGGTGGAGATACGCAGTATTTT	CASSGSGRGGDTQYF
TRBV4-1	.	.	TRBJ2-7	TGCGCCAGCAGCCAAGTCGATTTCCTGGGGAGCTCCTACGAGCAGTACTTC	CASSQVDFLGSSYEQYF
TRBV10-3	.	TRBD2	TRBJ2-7	TGTGCCATAGGGGGGACTAGCGGGATGTACGAGCAGTACTTC	CAIGGTSGMYEQYF
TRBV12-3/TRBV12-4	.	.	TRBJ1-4	TGTGCCAGCAGTTACGACATCCCAGAAAAACTGTTTTTT	CASSYDIPEKLFF
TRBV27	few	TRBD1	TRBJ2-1	TGTGCCAGCAGTCTTCGACAGGGCTACAATGAGCAGTTCTTC	CASSLRQGYNEQFF
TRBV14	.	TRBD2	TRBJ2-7	TGTGCCAGCAGCCGCTTGGGGCGGGAGGTCTACGAGCAGTACTTC	CASSRLGREVYEQYF
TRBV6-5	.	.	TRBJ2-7	TGTGCCAGCAGCCAGTACAGGGTGAAGCACGAGCAGTACTTC	CASSQYRVKHEQYF
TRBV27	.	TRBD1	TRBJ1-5	TGTGCCAGCAGTCTACAGGGGGCAGCTCAGCCCCAGCATTTT	CASSLQGAAQPQHF